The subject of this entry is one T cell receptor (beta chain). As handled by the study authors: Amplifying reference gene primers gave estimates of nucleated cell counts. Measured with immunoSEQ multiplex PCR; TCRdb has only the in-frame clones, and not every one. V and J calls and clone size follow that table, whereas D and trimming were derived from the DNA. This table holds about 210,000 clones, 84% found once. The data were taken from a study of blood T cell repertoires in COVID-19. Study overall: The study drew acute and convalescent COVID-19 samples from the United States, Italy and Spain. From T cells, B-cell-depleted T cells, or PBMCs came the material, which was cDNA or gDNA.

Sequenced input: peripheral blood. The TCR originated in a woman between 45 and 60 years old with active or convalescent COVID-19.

The CDR3 nucleotides read TGCGCCAGCAGCTTGGGACTAGCGGGGCAACAGACCCAGTACTTC. It is translated as CASSLGLAGQQTQYF. This rearrangement joins TRBV5-1 to TRBJ2-5, with 11 positions matching TRBD2. V gave up 0 bases and J gave up 6 bases; unmatched junction bases: 4. This CDR3 has 15 residues. CDR1 is SGHRS and CDR2 is YFSETQ in the germline V gene.